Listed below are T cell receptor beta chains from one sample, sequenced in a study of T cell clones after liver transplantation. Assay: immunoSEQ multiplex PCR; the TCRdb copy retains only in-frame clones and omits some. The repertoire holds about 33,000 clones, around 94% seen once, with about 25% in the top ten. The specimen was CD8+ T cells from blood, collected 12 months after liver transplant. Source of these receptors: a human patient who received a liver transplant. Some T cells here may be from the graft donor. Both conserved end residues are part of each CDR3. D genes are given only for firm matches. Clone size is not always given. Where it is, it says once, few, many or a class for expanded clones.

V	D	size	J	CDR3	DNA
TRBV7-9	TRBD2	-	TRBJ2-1	CASSYSSGRAYNEQFF	TGTGCCAGCAGCTACTCTAGCGGGAGGGCGTACAATGAGCAGTTCTTC
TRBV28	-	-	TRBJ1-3	CASDLGSSSGNTIYF	TGTGCCAGCGACCTGGGGTCCTCCTCTGGAAACACCATATATTTT
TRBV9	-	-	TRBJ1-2	CASSVGDRSYYGYTF	TGTGCCAGCAGCGTAGGGGACCGAAGCTACTATGGCTACACCTTC
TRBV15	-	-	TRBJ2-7	CATSRAMRAGNEQYF	TGTGCCACCAGCAGGGCGATGAGGGCGGGTAACGAGCAGTACTTC
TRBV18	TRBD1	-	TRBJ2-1	CASSPYYPGQGLNEQFF	TGTGCCAGCTCACCATACTATCCGGGACAGGGACTCAATGAGCAGTTCTTC
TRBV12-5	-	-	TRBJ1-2	CASGLDGYGYTF	TGTGCTAGTGGTTTGGACGGCTATGGCTACACCTTC
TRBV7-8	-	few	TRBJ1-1	CASSSHNLGEAFF	TGTGCCAGCAGCTCCCATAACCTCGGTGAAGCTTTCTTT
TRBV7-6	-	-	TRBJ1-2	CASSLSLLGTGYTF	TGTGCCAGCAGCTTATCGTTGTTAGGGACTGGCTACACCTTC
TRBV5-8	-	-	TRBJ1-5	CASSLGHAINQPQHF	TGTGCCAGCAGCCTCGGACACGCAATCAATCAGCCCCAGCATTTT
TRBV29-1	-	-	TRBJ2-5	CSVEDLMGPAQYF	TGCAGCGTTGAAGATCTCATGGGTCCGGCCCAGTACTTC
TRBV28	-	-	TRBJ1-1	CASSGGPGGTEAFF	TGTGCCAGCAGCGGGGGGCCCGGGGGCACTGAAGCTTTCTTT
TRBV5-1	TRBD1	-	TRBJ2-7	CASSLGQGLKYYEQYF	TGCGCCAGCAGCTTGGGACAGGGGCTAAAATACTACGAGCAGTACTTC
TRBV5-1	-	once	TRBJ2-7	CASSKEQGRGTYEQYF	TGCGCCAGCAGCAAAGAACAGGGGAGGGGGACCTACGAGCAGTACTTC
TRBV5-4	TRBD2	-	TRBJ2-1	CASSLLAGGNEQFF	TGTGCCAGCAGCTTGCTAGCGGGAGGGAATGAGCAGTTCTTC
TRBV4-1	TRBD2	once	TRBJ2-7	CASSLGTSGAGYEQYF	TGCGCCAGCAGCCTAGGGACTAGCGGGGCCGGCTACGAGCAGTACTTC
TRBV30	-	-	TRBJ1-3	CAWSVLGSAGGNTIYF	TGTGCCTGGAGTGTACTTGGTTCGGCTGGGGGAAACACCATATATTTT
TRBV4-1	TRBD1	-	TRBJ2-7	CASSHWDSPPSEQYF	TGCGCCAGCAGCCACTGGGACAGCCCCCCCTCCGAGCAGTACTTC
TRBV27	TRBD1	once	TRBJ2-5	CASCPLGQEETQYF	TGTGCCAGCTGCCCCCTGGGACAGGAAGAGACCCAGTACTTC
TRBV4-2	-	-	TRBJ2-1	CASSQEETLGSYNEQFF	TGTGCCAGCAGCCAAGAAGAGACCCTAGGCTCCTACAATGAGCAGTTCTTC
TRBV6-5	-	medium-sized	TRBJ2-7	CASRGGTHYEQYF	TGTGCCAGCAGAGGGGGGACTCACTACGAGCAGTACTTC
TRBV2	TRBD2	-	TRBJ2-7	CASSEGTSDTYEQYF	TGTGCCAGCAGTGAAGGGACTAGCGACACCTACGAGCAGTACTTC
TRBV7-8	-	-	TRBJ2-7	CASSLGLVDVPGHSYEQYF	TGTGCCAGCAGCTTAGGATTGGTTGATGTTCCGGGACACAGCTACGAGCAGTACTTC
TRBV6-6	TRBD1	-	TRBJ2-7	CASSYSSQGENYEQYF	TGTGCCAGCAGTTACTCGTCCCAGGGGGAGAACTACGAGCAGTACTTC